This T cell receptor beta chain was recovered during a study of T cell responses to AZD1222 COVID-19 vaccine. Study summary: The study pooled second doses at about 4 or about 12 weeks.

CDR1 and CDR2 (germline): SNHLY, FYNNEI. The CDR3 is 15 amino acids. The V end lost 4 bases, the J end lost 0 bases, and 12 bases lay between the germline ends. Overall study findings and caveats: The donor cohort was predominantly white British with a female majority, and clonal diversity may have been underestimated. Baseline seropositives among AZD1222 recipients totaled only six or seven.

Concerning this clone itself: Its cognate antigen is unknown.

Clones were read by immunoSEQ multiplex PCR, and TCRdb kept only the in-frame ones, dropping some. The table records 95,000 to 150,000 clones, approximately 91% of them present only once. The chain has TRBV2 and TRBJ1-1, with D possibly matching TRBD1 (5 bases). The source was peripheral blood, collected on day 0 of AZD1222 vaccination. This TCR came from an adult in good health. The CDR3 reads CASSAPGRMNTEAFF. DNA of the CDR3: TGTGCCAGCAGTGCCCCGGGACGGATGAACACTGAAGCTTTCTTT.